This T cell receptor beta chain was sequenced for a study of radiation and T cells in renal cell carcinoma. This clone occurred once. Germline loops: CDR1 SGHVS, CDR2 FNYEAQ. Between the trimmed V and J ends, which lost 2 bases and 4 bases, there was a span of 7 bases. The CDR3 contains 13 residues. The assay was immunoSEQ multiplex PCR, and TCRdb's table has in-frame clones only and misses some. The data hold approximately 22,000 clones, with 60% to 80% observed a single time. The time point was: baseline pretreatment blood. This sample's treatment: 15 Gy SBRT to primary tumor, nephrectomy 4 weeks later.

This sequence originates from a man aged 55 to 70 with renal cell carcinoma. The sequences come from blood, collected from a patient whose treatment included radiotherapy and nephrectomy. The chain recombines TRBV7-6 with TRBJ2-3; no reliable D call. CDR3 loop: CASSLFGADTQYF. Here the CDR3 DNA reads TGTGCCAGCAGCTTATTTGGGGCAGATACGCAGTATTTT.